This T cell receptor beta chain derives from a study of blood T cells in healthy people across ages. Points from the study as a whole: The study could not conclusively compare naive and antigen-experienced cells, given its unsorted PBMCs.

Each of the donors had approximately 10 milliliters of peripheral blood drawn into EDTA-treated Vacutainer tubes. Notes on this clonotype: Its antigen remains unidentified.

From germline, CDR1 is SGDLS and CDR2 YYNGEE. Trimming cost V 0 bases and J 1 base, with 8 bases left between them. The CDR3 runs 15 residues. PCR was performed a second time for roughly 7 to 11 cycles using a sample-barcoded 5' primer and a J-beta primer mix. Each cDNA molecule, via a template-switch adaptor with 12 random nucleotides, was tagged. Each CDR3 protein is one row after TCRdb ran MiXCR on the 5' RACE reads. The table lists fewer than 1,000,000 distinct CDR3 sequences, roughly 44% of them singletons. The receptor was derived from a man aged 55 to 69 in good health. The sequenced sample was blood. This chain connects TRBV9 to TRBJ2-1; D is undetermined. The CDR3: CASSVGGRSYNEQFF. CDR3 bases: TGTGCCAGCAGCGTAGGTGGAAGGTCCTACAATGAGCAGTTCTTC.